The 18 T cell receptor beta chains presented below share a single source sample, sequenced in a study of cytomegalovirus exposure and HLA in healthy donors. The PCR made use of 60 Vbeta and 13 Jbeta primers. Clones were read by immunoSEQ multiplex PCR, and TCRdb kept only the in-frame ones, dropping some. The data hold fewer than 150,000 clones, with roughly three quarters observed a single time. Sequenced sample: PBMCs. These receptors all stem from a man younger than 35 in good health and CMV-seronegative.

Only a few counts were recorded for this clone. V is TRBV7-8 and J is TRBJ2-1; 9 bases agree with TRBD2. The trim removed 5 bases at V and 0 bases at J, leaving 17 bases unmatched. Germline CDR1 is SGHVS and CDR2 is FQNEAQ. The CDR3 consists of 20 residues. This CDR3 is CASSLTITLAGLPSYNEQFF. CDR3 coding DNA: TGTGCCAGCAGCCTAACGATAACACTAGCGGGTCTTCCCTCCTACAATGAGCAGTTCTTC.

The chain couples TRBV27 to TRBJ1-2; 9 positions agree with TRBD1. In germline, CDR1 is MNHEY, CDR2 SMNVEV (reference sequence). This CDR3 comprises 13 residues. The J segment lost 7 bases and the V segment lost 6 bases, leaving 6 bases of the junction unmatched. Here the CDR3 DNA reads TGTGCCAGCAGGGGACAGGGTGGTGCTGGCTACACCTTC. It translates to CASRGQGGAGYTF.

The chain combines TRBV9 with TRBJ2-7; 7 nucleotides line up with TRBD1. This CDR3 spans 16 amino acids. V lost 0 bases to trimming and J lost 5 bases; unmatched junction nucleotides: 11. Germline V CDR1 and CDR2: SGDLS, YYNGEE. The CDR3 nucleotides are TGTGCCAGCAGCGTAGATGGACAGGTCCCTTTAGACGAGCAGTACTTC. Translated, it gives CASSVDGQVPLDEQYF.

This sequence joins TRBV2 and TRBJ2-1; D remains unclear. Germline V lookup: CDR1 SNHLY, CDR2 FYNNEI. The CDR3 spans 15 residues. Trimming shortened V by 8 bases and J by 0 bases, and 14 bases separated the two germline ends. CDR3 sequence (DNA): TGTGCCAGCCGCTTTACCGTCAGCTCCTACAATGAGCAGTTCTTC. As protein: CASRFTVSSYNEQFF.

The chain carries TRBV5-1 and TRBJ1-6; D not certain. Trimming shortened V by 0 bases and J by 8 bases, and 12 bases separated the two germline ends. The CDR3 totals 15 residues. The germline CDR1 and CDR2 sequences are SGHRS and YFSETQ. The CDR3 coding sequence is TGCGCCAGCAGCTTGGCCACACGGGAAGATTCACCCCTCCACTTT. Translation gives CASSLATREDSPLHF.

This clone was observed a few times. V gene TRBV7-6 combines with J gene TRBJ2-5; TRBD1 might be the D (6 bases). The DNA end favors TRBJ2-7, so the J call may be wrong. The CDR3 totals 12 residues. Germline V gene sequence: CDR1 SGHVS, CDR2 FNYEAQ. The CDR3 sequence: CASSQQGYEQYF. The DNA of the CDR3 is TGTGCCAGCAGCCAACAGGGTTACGAGCAGTACTTC.

This clone occurred once. The chain joins TRBV29-1 to TRBJ1-2; no reliable D call. Per germline, CDR1 SQVTM and CDR2 ANQGSEA. V was clipped by 1 base and J by 5 bases, with 8 bases between them. The CDR3 runs 12 residues. The CDR3 sequence: CSVEGAEYGYTF. CDR3 nucleotides: TGCAGCGTTGAAGGGGCAGAGTATGGCTACACCTTC.

The gene calls are TRBV19 and TRBJ2-2, with TRBD1 identical over 9 bases. This CDR3 is 15 amino acids long. With V trimmed by 8 bases and J by 2 bases, 6 bases remained unmatched. CDR1 and CDR2 from the germline V gene are LNHDA and SQIVND (reference sequence). This CDR3 is CASQPGQGNTGELFF. CDR3 sequence (DNA): TGTGCCAGTCAACCGGGACAGGGTAACACCGGGGAGCTGTTTTTT.

The rearrangement joins TRBV29-1 to TRBJ2-5; tentative D call: TRBD1 (6 bases). The V and J ends lost 4 bases and 2 bases respectively, with 8 bases between them. The CDR3 is 12 amino acids. Per germline, CDR1 SQVTM and CDR2 ANQGSEA. The CDR3 region has the DNA TGCAGCGTTGGGGGGCTACAAGAGACCCAGTACTTC. This translates into CSVGGLQETQYF.

The chain joins TRBV5-4 to TRBJ2-7; TRBD2 agrees at 13 bases. This CDR3 contains 15 residues. Per germline, CDR1 SGHNT and CDR2 YYREEE (reference sequence). V lost 2 bases and J lost 5; bases outside the gene matches: 4. In DNA, the CDR3 is TGTGCCAGCAGCTTTACTAGCGGGGGGGTACACGAGCAGTACTTC. Its protein product is CASSFTSGGVHEQYF.

This clone was seen only once. This chain connects TRBV28 to TRBJ1-2, with unresolved D. The V and J ends lost 4 bases and 8 bases respectively, with 11 bases between them. Germline CDR1 reads MDHEN; CDR2 reads SYDVKM. The CDR3 covers 12 residues. CDR3 coding DNA: TGTGCCAGCAGTTCCGGTTCGGGAGGCTACACCTTC. Its translation: CASSSGSGGYTF.

V usage is TRBV18 and J usage is TRBJ1-2; 9 bases are shared with TRBD1. The length of the CDR3 is 14 residues. Germline V gene sequence: CDR1 KGHSH, CDR2 LQKENI. V shed 4 bases, J shed 6 bases, and the junction held 6 bases outside the gene matches. The CDR3 nucleotides are TGTGCCAGCTCACGAACAGGGGGCGCGGATGGCTACACCTTC. This encodes CASSRTGGADGYTF.

The rearrangement uses TRBV6-5 and TRBJ1-2; TRBD1 agrees at 7 bases. The germline V gene encodes CDR1 MNHEY and CDR2 SVGAGI. There are 16 residues in the CDR3. J gave up 4 bases and V 2 bases, and 10 bases lay outside the gene matches. This CDR3 reads CASSYVGGQILYGYTF. The CDR3 nucleotides read TGTGCCAGCAGTTACGTTGGGGGACAGATTCTCTATGGCTACACCTTC.

The chain is built from TRBV19 and TRBJ1-4; D ambiguous. The CDR3 extends over 15 amino acids. Trimming pared 8 bases from V and 5 bases from J, leaving 18 bases between. The V gene's germline CDR1 is LNHDA and CDR2 SQIVND (reference sequence). DNA of the CDR3: TGTGCCAGTGGACTGACTCCAACTCCCAATGAAAAACTGTTTTTT. It codes for CASGLTPTPNEKLFF.

The chain carries TRBV5-8 and TRBJ2-1; the match to TRBD2 covers 11 bases. V was clipped by 2 bases and J by 6 bases; unmatched bases: 4. Per germline, CDR1 SGHTS and CDR2 YDEGEE. This CDR3 contains 15 residues. In DNA form, the CDR3 reads TGTGCCAGCAGCTTCCGACTAGCGGGGCGCAATGAGCAGTTCTTC. It yields the protein CASSFRLAGRNEQFF.

This sequence joins TRBV18 and TRBJ1-4; TRBD1 agrees at 8 bases. Germline loops: CDR1 KGHSH, CDR2 LQKENI. This CDR3 has 14 residues. V shed 6 bases and J 5 bases; nucleotides not matched to a gene: 5. The CDR3 sequence is CASSRGQKNEKLFF. DNA for the CDR3: TGTGCCAGCTCCAGGGGGCAGAAAAATGAAAAACTGTTTTTT. Looking up the rest from reference TRBV18 and TRBJ1-4 gives the full variable domain: NAGVMQNPRHLVRRRGQEARLRCSPMKGHSHVYWYRQLPEEGLKFMVYLQKENIIDESGMPKERFSAEFPKEGPSILRIQQVVRGDSAAYFCASSRGQKNEKLFFGSGTQLSVL.

This clone was seen once. The rearrangement joins TRBV2 to TRBJ1-1; TRBD1 is a possible D gene (5 bases). Looked up from germline, CDR1 is SNHLY and CDR2 is FYNNEI. Trimming took off 6 bases at V and 5 bases at J, with 16 bases between the two ends. The CDR3 consists of 14 residues. CDR3 nucleotide sequence: TGTGCCAGCAGCTGGGGCTCGTGGGGTACTGAAGCTTTCTTT. Amino acid sequence: CASSWGSWGTEAFF.

Concerning this clone: Sequence at one end of the junction differs from germline and may be a read error. The chain recombines TRBV7-2 with TRBJ2-2; weak D call: TRBD1 (5 bases). The CDR3 extends over 14 amino acids. Germline-derived CDR1 and CDR2 are SGHTA and FQGNSA. This chain's CDR3 is CASSYQGYTGELFF. CDR3 DNA sequence: TGTGCCAGCAGCTATCAGGGTTACACTGGGGAGCTGTTTTTT.